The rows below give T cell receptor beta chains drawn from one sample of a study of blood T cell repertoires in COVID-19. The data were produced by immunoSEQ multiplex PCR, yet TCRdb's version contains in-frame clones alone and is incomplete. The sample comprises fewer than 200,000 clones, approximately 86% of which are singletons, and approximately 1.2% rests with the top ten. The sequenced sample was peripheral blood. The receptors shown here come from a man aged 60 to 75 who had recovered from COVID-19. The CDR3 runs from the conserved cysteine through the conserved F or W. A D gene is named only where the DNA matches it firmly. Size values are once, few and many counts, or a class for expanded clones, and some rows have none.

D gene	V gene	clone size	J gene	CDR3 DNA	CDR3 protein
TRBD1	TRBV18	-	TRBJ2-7	TGTGCCAGCTCGCCCGGGACAGGGGTGTGGGAGCAGTACTTC	CASSPGTGVWEQYF
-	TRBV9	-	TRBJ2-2	TGTGCCAGCAGCACCCAGCAGGCGATCACCGGGGAGCTGTTTTTT	CASSTQQAITGELFF
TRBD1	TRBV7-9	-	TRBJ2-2	TGTGCCAGCAGCCCAACAGGGGGTCGGTACACCGGGGAGCTGTTTTTT	CASSPTGGRYTGELFF
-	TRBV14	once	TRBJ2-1	TGTGCCAGCAGCCAAGATCTAGGTTCTGAGCAGTTCTTC	CASSQDLGSEQFF
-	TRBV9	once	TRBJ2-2	TGTGCCAGCAGCCGTGAGATGAGCCGCGGGGAGCTGTTTTTT	CASSREMSRGELFF
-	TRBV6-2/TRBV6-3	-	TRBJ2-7	TGTGCCAGCAGTCTCATAGCGAAGGACCTAAGGTCCTACGAGCAGTACTTC	CASSLIAKDLRSYEQYF
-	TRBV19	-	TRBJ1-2	TGTGCCAGTAGTATTGGACTTCTCTATGGCTACACCTTC	CASSIGLLYGYTF
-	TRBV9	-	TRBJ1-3	TGTGCCAGCAGCGTAGTAAGCGACAGTACTGGAAACACCATATATTTT	CASSVVSDSTGNTIYF
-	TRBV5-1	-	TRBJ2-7	TGCGCCAGCAGCTTTGGGCCCGTCCCCCCATACGAGCAGTACTTC	CASSFGPVPPYEQYF
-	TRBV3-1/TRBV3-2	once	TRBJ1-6	TGTGCCAGCAGCCGGGTCACAACGGGTTCACCCCTCCACTTT	CASSRVTTGSPLHF
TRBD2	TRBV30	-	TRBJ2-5	TGTGCCTGGGAAACTAGCGGGGCAGAGACCCAGTACTTC	CAWETSGAETQYF
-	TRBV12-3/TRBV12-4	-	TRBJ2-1	TGTGCCAGCAGACAAAAGACAGAACAGTTCTTC	CASRQKTEQFF
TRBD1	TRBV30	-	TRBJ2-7	TGTGCCTGGAGCCCGGGACAGGGGTACGAGCAGTACTTC	CAWSPGQGYEQYF
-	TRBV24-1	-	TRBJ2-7	TGTGCCACCAGTGGTCCACAGGGTATCTCCTACGAGCAGTACTTC	CATSGPQGISYEQYF
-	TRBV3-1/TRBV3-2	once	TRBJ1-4	TGTGCCAGCAGCCAAACCGATAGCGGTAGTGAAAAACTGTTTTTT	CASSQTDSGSEKLFF
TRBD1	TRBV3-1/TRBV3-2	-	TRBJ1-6	TGTGCCAGCAGCCAAGGGACAGGGGGCTTTGATTCACCCCTCCACTTT	CASSQGTGGFDSPLHF
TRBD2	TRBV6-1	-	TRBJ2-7	TGTGCCAGCAGTGGCGGCGGATTTAGCGGGGGGCTCTACGAGCAGTACTTC	CASSGGGFSGGLYEQYF
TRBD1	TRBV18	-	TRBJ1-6	TGTGCCAGCTCACCGGCGCAGGGGGGAAATAATTCACCCCTCCACTTT	CASSPAQGGNNSPLHF
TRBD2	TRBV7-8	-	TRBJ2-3	TGTGCCAGCAGCCAGGGACTAGCGGGGCGCTGGGATACGCAGTATTTT	CASSQGLAGRWDTQYF
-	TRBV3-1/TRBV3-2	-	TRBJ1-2	TGTGCCAGCAGCCGGTGGGGTGAGGGTAACTATGGCTACACCTTC	CASSRWGEGNYGYTF
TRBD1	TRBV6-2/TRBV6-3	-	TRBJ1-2	TGTGCCAGCAGTCCCCTGGGGGACAGGGGTTTTCATGGCTACACCTTC	CASSPLGDRGFHGYTF
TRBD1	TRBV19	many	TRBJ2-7	TGTGCCAGTGCCCGGGACAGGAAAAACAACGAGCAGTACTTC	CASARDRKNNEQYF
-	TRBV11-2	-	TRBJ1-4	TGTGCCAGCAGCTTAGATCTAGCGATAGCTAATGAAAAACTGTTTTTT	CASSLDLAIANEKLFF